Listed here are 8 T cell receptor beta chains from one sample, sequenced in a study of CD8 T cells in ankylosing spondylitis. One entry per CDR3 protein results from TCRdb running MiXCR on the 5' RACE reads. The sample holds approximately 25,000 distinct CDR3 sequences, under 3% seen once. Sequencing used blood, either unsorted or a sorted T cell fraction (not recorded which). These receptors all stem from a female donor with ankylosing spondylitis or in good health (not recorded which).

This clonotype appeared many times. The gene calls are TRBV9 and TRBJ2-7, with D unresolved. Germline V gene lookup returns CDR1 SGDLS and CDR2 YYNGEE. V lost 4 bases and J lost 7, with 18 bases in between. The CDR3 spans 14 residues. CDR3 DNA: TGTGCCAGCAGCATGAGTAATATTGTGTCGGAGCAGTACTTC. This encodes CASSMSNIVSEQYF.

This clonotype was recorded at least ten times. The CDR3 DNA is TGTGCCAGCAGCGTAGACCAGGGGAACAATCAGCCCCAGCATTTT. This sequence encodes CASSVDQGNNQPQHF. This chain joins TRBV9 and TRBJ1-5, with D tentatively TRBD1 (6 bases). Germline CDR1 reads SGDLS; CDR2 reads YYNGEE. With 0 bases removed from V and 3 bases from J, the gap between germline ends came to 10 bases. This CDR3 has 15 residues.

This clonotype was seen many times. The chain uses TRBV9 and TRBJ1-1; 7 nucleotides align to TRBD1. The CDR3 has 15 residues. With V trimmed by 7 bases and J by 0 bases, 9 bases remained unmatched. Germline V gene lookup returns CDR1 SGDLS and CDR2 YYNGEE. The CDR3 region is CASSSSDRMNTEAFF. CDR3 DNA sequence: TGTGCCAGCTCGTCTTCGGACAGGATGAACACTGAAGCTTTCTTT.

This clonotype was detected many times. The CDR3 sequence is CASSVAPGGVDEQFF. The CDR3 DNA reads TGTGCCAGCAGCGTAGCACCCGGCGGGGTGGATGAGCAGTTCTTC. The rearrangement links TRBV9 to TRBJ2-1; tentatively, D is TRBD2 (6 bases). The CDR3 has 15 residues. Germline CDR1 is SGDLS and CDR2 is YYNGEE. V shed 0 bases and J shed 8 bases, with 15 bases lying between them.

This clonotype was seen many times. The CDR3 sequence is CASSVEGGRLTGELFF. The CDR3 nucleotides are TGTGCCAGCAGCGTAGAAGGTGGGAGGCTCACCGGGGAGCTGTTTTTT. The rearrangement links TRBV9 to TRBJ2-2; possible D gene TRBD2, 6 bases. The CDR3 extends over 16 amino acids. Trimming stripped 0 bases from V and 4 bases from J, with 13 bases between. In germline, CDR1 is SGDLS, CDR2 YYNGEE.

This clonotype has at least ten counts. The rearrangement joins TRBV9 to TRBJ1-1, with a weak D call TRBD1 (6 bases). The length of the CDR3 is 15 residues. With 0 bases removed from V and 1 base from J, the gap between germline ends came to 10 bases. Looked up from germline, CDR1 is SGDLS and CDR2 is YYNGEE. CDR3 region: CASSVGNRANTEAFF. For the CDR3, the DNA is TGTGCCAGCAGCGTAGGAAACAGGGCGAACACTGAAGCTTTCTTT.

Many counts were recorded for this clonotype. The chain carries TRBV9 and TRBJ2-7; the D is unclear. V was clipped by 0 bases and J by 4 bases, with 14 bases between them. The CDR3 is made up of 15 amino acids. Germline CDR1 is SGDLS and CDR2 is YYNGEE. The CDR3 here is CASSVGGPSGYEQYF. The CDR3 coding sequence is TGTGCCAGCAGCGTAGGTGGTCCCAGTGGGTACGAGCAGTACTTC.

This clonotype was observed many times. J is TRBJ2-7 and V is TRBV9; tentative D call: TRBD2 (5 bases). The ends were cut back, 3 bases at V and 0 bases at J, with 13 bases in the middle. Germline loops: CDR1 SGDLS, CDR2 YYNGEE. This CDR3 has 15 amino acids. CDR3 sequence reads: CASSGGLGSSYEQYF. The CDR3 DNA sequence: TGTGCCAGCAGCGGGGGATTGGGGAGCTCCTACGAGCAGTACTTC. Drawing the rest from reference TRBV9 and TRBJ2-7, the complete variable domain is DSGVTQTPKHLITATGQRVTLRCSPRSGDLSVYWYQQSLDQGLQFLIQYYNGEERAKGNILERFSAQQFPDLHSELNLSSLELGDSALYFCASSGGLGSSYEQYFGPGTRLTVT.